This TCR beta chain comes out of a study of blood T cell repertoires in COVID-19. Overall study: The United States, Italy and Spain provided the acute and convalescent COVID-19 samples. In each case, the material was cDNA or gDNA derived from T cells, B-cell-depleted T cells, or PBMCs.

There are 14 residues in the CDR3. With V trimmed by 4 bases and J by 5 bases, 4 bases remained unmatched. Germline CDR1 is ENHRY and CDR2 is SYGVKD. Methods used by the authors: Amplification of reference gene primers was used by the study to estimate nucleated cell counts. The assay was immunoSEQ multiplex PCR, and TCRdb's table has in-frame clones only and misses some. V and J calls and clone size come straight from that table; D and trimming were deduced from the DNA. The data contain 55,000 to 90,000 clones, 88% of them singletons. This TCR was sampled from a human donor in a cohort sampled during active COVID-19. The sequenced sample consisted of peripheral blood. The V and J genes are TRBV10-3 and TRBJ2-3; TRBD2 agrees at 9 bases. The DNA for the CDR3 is TGTGCCATCAGTGTGGCGGGAGGGAAAGATACGCAGTATTTT. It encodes CAISVAGGKDTQYF.